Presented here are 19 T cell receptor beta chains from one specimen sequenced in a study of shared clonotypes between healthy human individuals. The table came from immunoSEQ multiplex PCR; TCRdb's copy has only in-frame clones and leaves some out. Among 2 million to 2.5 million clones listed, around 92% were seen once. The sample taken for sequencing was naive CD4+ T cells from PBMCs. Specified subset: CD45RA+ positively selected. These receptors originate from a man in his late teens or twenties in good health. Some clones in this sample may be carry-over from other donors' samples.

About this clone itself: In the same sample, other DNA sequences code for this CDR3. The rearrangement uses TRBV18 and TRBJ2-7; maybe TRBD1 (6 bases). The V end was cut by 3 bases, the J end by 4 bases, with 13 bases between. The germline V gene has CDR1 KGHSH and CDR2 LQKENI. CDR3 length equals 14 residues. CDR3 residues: CASSPSDRRYEQYF. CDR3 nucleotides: TGTGCCAGCTCACCTAGCGACAGGCGATACGAGCAGTACTTC.

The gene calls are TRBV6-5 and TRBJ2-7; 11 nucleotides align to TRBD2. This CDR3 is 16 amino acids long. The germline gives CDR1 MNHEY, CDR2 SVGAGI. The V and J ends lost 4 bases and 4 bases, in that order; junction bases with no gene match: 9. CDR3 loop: CASSSTSGTSGYEQYF. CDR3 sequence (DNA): TGTGCCAGCAGTTCGACTTCCGGGACTAGCGGTTACGAGCAGTACTTC.

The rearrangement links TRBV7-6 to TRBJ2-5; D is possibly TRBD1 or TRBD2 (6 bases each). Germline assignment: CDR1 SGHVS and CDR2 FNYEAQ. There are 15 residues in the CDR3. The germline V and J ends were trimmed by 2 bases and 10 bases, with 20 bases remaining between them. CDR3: CASSLSGTGAGDQYF. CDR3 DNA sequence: TGTGCCAGCAGCTTATCCGGGACTGGGGCAGGGGACCAGTACTTC. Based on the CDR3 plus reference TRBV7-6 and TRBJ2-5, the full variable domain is GAGVSQSPRYKVTKRGQDVALRCDPISGHVSLYWYRQALGQGPEFLTYFNYEAQQDKSGLPNDRFSAERPEGSISTLTIQRTEQRDSAMYRCASSLSGTGAGDQYFGPGTRLLVL.

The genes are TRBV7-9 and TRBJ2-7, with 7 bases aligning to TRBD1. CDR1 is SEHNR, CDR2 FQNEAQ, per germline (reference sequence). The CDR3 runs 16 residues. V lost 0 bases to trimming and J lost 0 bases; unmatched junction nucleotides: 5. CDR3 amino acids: CASSLAVGTDSYEQYF. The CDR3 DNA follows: TGTGCCAGCAGCTTAGCTGTGGGGACAGACTCCTACGAGCAGTACTTC.

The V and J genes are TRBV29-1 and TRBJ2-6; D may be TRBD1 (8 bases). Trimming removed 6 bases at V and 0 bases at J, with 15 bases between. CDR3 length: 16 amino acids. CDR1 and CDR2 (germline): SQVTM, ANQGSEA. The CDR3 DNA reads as TGCAGCGTAGGACAGGGAGGGAACTCTGGGGCCAACGTCCTGACTTTC. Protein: CSVGQGGNSGANVLTF.

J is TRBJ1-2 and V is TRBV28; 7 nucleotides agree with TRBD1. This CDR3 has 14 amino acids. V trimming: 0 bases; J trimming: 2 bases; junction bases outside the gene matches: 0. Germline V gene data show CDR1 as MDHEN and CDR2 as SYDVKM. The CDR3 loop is CASSLWDRNYGYTF. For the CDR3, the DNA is TGTGCCAGCAGTTTATGGGACAGGAACTATGGCTACACCTTC.

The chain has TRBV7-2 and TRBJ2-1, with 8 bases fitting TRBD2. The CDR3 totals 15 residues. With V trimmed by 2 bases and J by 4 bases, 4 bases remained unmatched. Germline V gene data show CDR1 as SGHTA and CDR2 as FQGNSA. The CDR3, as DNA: TGTGCCAGCAGCTTACTTAGCGGGAAGTACAATGAGCAGTTCTTC. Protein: CASSLLSGKYNEQFF.

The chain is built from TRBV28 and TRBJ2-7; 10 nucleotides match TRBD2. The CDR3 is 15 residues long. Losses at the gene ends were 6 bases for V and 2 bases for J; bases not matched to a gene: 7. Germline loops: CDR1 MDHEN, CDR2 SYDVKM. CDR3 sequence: CASRLRLAGAYEQYF. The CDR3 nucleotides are TGTGCCAGCAGACTAAGACTAGCGGGCGCCTACGAGCAGTACTTC. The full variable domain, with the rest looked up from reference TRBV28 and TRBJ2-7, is DVKVTQSSRYLVKRTGEKVFLECVQDMDHENMFWYRQDPGLGLRLIYFSYDVKMKEKGDIPEGYSVSREKKERFSLILESASTNQTSMYLCASRLRLAGAYEQYFGPGTRLTVT.

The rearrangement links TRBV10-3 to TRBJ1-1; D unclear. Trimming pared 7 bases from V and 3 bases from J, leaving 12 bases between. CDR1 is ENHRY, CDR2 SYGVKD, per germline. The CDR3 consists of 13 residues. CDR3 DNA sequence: TGTGCCATCATGAGGCAGGAGGACACTGAAGCTTTCTTT. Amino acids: CAIMRQEDTEAFF.

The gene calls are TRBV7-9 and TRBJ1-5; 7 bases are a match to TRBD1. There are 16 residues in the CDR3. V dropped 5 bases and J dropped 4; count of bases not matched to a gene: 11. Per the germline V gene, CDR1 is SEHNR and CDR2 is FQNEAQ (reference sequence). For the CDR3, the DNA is TGTGCCAGCAGCCCGGCCCCTACAGGGGTAAATCAGCCCCAGCATTTT. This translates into CASSPAPTGVNQPQHF.

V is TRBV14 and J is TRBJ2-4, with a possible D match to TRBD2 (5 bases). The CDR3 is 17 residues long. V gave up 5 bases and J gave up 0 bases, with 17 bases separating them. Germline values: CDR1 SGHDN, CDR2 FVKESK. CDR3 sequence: CASSEGGFGEAKNIQYF. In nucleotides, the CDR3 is TGTGCCAGCAGCGAAGGAGGTTTTGGGGAAGCCAAAAACATTCAGTACTTC.

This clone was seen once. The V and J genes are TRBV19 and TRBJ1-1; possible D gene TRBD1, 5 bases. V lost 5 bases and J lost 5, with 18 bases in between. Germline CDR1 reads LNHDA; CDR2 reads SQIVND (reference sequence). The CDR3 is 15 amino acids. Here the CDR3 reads CASSATSQGRTEAFF. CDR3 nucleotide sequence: TGTGCCAGTAGTGCCACTAGCCAGGGTAGGACTGAAGCTTTCTTT.

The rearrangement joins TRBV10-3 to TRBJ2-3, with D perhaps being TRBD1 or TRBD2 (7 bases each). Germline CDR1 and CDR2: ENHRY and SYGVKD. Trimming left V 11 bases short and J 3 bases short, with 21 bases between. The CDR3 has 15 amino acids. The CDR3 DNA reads TGTGCCGTTCGAGGGCCAGGGGGAGGGACAGATACGCAGTATTTT. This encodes CAVRGPGGGTDTQYF.

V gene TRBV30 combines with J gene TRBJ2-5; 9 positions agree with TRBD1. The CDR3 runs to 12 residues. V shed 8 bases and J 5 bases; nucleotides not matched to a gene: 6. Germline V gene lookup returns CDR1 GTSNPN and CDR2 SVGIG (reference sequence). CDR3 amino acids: CAGKTGGETQYF. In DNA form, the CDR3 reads TGTGCCGGAAAGACAGGGGGGGAGACCCAGTACTTC.

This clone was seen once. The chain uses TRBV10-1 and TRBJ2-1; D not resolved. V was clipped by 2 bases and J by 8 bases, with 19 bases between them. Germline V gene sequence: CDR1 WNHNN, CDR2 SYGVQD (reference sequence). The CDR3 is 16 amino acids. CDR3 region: CASSELGQPFLHEQFF. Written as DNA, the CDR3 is TGCGCCAGCAGTGAGCTTGGGCAGCCCTTTCTGCATGAGCAGTTCTTC.

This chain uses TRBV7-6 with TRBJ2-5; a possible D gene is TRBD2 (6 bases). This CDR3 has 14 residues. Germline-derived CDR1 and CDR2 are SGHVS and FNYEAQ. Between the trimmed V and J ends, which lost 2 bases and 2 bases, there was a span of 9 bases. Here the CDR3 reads CASSLPLAQETQYF. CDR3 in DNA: TGTGCCAGCAGCTTACCACTAGCACAAGAGACCCAGTACTTC.

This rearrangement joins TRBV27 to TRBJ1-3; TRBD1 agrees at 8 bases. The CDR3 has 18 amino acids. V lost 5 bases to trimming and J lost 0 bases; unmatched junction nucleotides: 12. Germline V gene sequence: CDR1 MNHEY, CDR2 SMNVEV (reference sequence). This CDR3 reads CASSRKGWDRSSGNTIYF. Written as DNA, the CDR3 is TGTGCCAGCAGTCGGAAGGGATGGGACAGGAGCTCTGGAAACACCATATATTTT.

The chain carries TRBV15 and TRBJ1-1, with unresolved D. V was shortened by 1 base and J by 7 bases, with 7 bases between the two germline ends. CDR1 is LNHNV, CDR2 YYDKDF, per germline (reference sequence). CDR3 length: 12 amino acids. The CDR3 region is CATSRAQSEAFF. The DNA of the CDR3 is TGTGCCACCAGCAGAGCCCAGAGTGAAGCTTTCTTT.

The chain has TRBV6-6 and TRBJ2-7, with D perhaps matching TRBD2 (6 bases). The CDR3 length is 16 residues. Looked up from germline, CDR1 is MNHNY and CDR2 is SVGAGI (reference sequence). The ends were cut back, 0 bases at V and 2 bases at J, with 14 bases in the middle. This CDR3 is CASSYSVGRFTYEQYF. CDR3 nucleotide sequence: TGTGCCAGCAGTTACTCCGTCGGGAGATTTACCTACGAGCAGTACTTC.